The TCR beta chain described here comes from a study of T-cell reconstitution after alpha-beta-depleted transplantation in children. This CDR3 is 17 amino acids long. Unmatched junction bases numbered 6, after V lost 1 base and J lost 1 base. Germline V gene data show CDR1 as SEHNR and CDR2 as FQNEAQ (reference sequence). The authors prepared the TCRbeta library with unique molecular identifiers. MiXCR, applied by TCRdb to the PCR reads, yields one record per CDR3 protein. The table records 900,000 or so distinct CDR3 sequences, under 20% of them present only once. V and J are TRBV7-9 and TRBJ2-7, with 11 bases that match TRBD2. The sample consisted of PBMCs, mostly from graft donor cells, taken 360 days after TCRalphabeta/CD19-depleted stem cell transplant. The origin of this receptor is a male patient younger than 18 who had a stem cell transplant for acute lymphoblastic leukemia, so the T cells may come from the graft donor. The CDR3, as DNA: TGTGCCAGCAGCTTAGAGGGGGGACTAGCGGAGTCCTACGAGCAGTACTTC. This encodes CASSLEGGLAESYEQYF. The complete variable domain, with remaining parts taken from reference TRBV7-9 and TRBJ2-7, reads DTGVSQNPRHKITKRGQNVTFRCDPISEHNRLYWYRQTLGQGPEFLTYFQNEAQLEKSRLLSDRFSAERPKGSFSTLEIQRTEQGDSAMYLCASSLEGGLAESYEQYFGPGTRLTVT.